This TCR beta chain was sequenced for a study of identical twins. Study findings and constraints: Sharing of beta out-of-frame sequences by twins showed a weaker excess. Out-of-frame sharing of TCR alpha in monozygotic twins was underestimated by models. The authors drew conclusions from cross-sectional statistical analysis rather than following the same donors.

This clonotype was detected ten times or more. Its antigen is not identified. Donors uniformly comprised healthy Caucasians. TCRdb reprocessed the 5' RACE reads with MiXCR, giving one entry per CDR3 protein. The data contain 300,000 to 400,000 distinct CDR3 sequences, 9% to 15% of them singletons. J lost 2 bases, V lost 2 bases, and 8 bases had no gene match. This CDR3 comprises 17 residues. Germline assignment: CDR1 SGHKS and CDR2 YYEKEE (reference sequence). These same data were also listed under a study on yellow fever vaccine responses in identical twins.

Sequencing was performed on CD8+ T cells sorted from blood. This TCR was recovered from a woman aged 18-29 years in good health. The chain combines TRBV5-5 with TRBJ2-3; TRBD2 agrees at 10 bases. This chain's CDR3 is CASSFSTSGLYTDTQYF. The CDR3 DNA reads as TGTGCCAGCAGCTTCTCGACTAGCGGGCTATACACAGATACGCAGTATTTT.